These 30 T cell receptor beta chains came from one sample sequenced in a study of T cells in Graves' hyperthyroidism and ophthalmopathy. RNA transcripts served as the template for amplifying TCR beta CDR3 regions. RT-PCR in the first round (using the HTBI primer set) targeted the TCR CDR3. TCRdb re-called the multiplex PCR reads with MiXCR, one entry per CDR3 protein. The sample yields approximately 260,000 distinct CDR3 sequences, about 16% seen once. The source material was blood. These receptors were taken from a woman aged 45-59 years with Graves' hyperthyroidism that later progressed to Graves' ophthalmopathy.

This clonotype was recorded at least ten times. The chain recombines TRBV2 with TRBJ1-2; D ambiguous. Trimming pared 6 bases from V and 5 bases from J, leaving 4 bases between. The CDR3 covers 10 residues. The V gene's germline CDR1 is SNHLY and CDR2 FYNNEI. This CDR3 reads CASREYGYTF. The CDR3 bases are TGTGCCAGCAGGGAATATGGCTACACCTTC.

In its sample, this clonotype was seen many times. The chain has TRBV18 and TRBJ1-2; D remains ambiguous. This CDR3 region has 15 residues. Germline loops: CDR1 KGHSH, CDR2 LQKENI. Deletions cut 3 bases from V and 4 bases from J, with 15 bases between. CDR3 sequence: CASSPTLRELYGYTF. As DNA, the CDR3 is TGTGCCAGCTCACCTACGCTGCGGGAACTCTATGGCTACACCTTC.

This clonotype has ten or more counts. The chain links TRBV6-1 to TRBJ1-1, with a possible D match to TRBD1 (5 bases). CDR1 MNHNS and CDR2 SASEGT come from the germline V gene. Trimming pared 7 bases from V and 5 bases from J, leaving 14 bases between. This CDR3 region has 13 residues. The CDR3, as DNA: TGTGCCAGCACCATCAGTGGGGGTACTGAAGCTTTCTTT. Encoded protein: CASTISGGTEAFF.

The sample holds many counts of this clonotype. CDR3 bases: TGTGCCACCAGCGGAGCGGGAGACCCCTACGAGCAGTACTTC. Translating it yields CATSGAGDPYEQYF. V gene TRBV24-1 combines with J gene TRBJ2-7; 8 bases are shared with TRBD2. CDR1 is KGHDR and CDR2 is SFDVKD in the germline V gene. V shed 7 bases and J 2 bases; nucleotides not matched to a gene: 6. The CDR3 sequence is 14 residues long.

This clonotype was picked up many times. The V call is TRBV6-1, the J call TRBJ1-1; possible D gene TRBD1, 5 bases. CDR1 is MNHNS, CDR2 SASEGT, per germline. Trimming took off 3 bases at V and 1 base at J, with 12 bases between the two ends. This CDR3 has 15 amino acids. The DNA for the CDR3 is TGTGCCAGCAGTGACCAGGGTAGGGGGAACACTGAAGCTTTCTTT. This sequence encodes CASSDQGRGNTEAFF.

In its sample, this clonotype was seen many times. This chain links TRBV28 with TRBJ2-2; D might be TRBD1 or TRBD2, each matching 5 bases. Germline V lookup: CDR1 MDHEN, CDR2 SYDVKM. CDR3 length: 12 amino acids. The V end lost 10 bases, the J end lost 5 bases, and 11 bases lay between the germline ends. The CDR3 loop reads CANRGRTGELFF. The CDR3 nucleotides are TGTGCCAATAGGGGACGGACCGGGGAGCTGTTTTTT.

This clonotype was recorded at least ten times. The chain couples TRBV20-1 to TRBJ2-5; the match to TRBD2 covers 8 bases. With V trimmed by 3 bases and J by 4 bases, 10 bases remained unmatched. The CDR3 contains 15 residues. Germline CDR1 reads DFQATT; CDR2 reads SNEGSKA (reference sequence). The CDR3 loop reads CSARNAGGGLETQYF. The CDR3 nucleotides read TGCAGTGCTAGGAACGCGGGAGGCGGTCTAGAGACCCAGTACTTC.

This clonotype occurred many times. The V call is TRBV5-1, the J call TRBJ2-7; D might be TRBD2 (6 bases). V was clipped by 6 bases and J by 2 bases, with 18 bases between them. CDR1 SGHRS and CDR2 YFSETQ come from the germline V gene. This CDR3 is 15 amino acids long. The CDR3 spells CASTSRDFNPYEQYF. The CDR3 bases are TGCGCCAGCACCTCCCGGGACTTTAATCCCTACGAGCAGTACTTC.

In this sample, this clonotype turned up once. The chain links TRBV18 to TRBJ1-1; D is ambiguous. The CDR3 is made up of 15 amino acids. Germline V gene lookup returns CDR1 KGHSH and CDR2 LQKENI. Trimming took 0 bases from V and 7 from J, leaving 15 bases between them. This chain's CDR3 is CASSPPGLLSFEAFF. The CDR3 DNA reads TGTGCCAGCTCACCACCGGGGTTGTTAAGTTTTGAAGCTTTCTTT.

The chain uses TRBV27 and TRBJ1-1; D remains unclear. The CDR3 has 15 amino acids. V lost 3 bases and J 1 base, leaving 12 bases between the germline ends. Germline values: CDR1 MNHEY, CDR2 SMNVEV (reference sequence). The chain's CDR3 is CASSFFQDPNTEAFF. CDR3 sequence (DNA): TGTGCCAGCAGTTTTTTTCAGGACCCGAACACTGAAGCTTTCTTT.

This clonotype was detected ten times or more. The CDR3 coding sequence is TGTGCCAGCAAGACTAGCGCCTTCACAGATACGCAGTATTTT. Encoded protein: CASKTSAFTDTQYF. The chain has TRBV5-6 and TRBJ2-3; 8 nucleotides line up with TRBD2. CDR3 size: 14 residues. CDR1 is SGHDT, CDR2 YYEEEE, per germline. V was clipped by 6 bases and J by 2 bases; unmatched bases: 5.

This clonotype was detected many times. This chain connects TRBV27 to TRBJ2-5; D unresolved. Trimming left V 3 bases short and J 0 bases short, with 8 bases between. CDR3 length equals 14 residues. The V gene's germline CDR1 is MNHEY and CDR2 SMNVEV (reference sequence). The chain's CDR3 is CASSFRSDQETQYF. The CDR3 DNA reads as TGTGCCAGCAGTTTTCGCTCCGACCAAGAGACCCAGTACTTC.

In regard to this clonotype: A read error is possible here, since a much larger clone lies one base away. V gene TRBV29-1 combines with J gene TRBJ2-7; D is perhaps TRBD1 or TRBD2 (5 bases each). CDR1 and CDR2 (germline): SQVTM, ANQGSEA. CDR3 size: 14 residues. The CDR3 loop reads CSVEGSGRLYEQHF. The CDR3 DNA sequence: TGCAGCGTTGAAGGTTCGGGACGGCTCTACGAGCAGCACTTC.

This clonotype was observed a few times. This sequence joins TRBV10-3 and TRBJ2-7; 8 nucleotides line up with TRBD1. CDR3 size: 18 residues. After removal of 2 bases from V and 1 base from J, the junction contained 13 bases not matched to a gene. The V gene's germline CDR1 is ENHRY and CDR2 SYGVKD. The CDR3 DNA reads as TGTGCCATCAGTGAGCCAATTCTAGGGACAGGAACGTCCTACGAGCAGTACTTC. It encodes CAISEPILGTGTSYEQYF.

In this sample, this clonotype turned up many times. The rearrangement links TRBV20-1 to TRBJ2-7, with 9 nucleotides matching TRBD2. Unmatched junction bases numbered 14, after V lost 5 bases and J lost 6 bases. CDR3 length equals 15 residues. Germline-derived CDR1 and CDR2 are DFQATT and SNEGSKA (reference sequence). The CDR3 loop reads CSARSPGLAHSEQYF. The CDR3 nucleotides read TGCAGTGCTCGATCTCCGGGACTAGCTCACTCCGAGCAGTACTTC.

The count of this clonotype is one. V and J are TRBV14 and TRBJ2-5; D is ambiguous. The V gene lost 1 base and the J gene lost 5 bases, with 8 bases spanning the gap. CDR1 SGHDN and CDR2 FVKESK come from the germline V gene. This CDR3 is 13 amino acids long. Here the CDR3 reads CASSQVGRETQYF. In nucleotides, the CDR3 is TGTGCCAGCAGCCAAGTAGGGCGGGAGACCCAGTACTTC.

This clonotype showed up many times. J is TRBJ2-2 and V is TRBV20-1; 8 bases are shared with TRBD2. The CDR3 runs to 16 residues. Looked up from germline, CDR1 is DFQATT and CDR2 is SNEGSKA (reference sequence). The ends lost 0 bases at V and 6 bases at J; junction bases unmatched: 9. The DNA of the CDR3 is TGCAGTGCTAGAGATTTTGAGCGGGGGTGGTCCGGGGAGCTGTTTTTT. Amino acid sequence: CSARDFERGWSGELFF.

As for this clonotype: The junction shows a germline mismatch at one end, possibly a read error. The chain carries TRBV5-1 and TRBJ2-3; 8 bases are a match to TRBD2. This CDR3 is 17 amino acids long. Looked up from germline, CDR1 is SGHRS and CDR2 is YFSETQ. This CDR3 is CASSLFTGLASTDTQYF. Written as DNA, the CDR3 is TGTGCCAGCAGCTTGTTCACCGGACTAGCTAGCACAGATACGCAGTATTTT.

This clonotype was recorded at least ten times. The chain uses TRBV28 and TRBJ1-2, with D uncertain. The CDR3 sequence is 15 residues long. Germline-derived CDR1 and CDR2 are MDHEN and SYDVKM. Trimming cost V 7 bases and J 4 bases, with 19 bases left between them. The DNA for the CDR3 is TGTGCCAGCATCCGACACAGCCGAACGACCTATGGCTACACCTTC. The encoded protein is CASIRHSRTTYGYTF.

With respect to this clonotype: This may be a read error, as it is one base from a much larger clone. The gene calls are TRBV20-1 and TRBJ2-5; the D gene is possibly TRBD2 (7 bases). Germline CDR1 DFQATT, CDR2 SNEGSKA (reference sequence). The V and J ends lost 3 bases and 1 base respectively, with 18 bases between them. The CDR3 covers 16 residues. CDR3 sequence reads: CSASGGTRGPQETQYF. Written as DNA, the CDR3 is TGCAGTGCTAGCGGGGGGACACGTGGCCCCCAAGAGACCCAGTACTTC.

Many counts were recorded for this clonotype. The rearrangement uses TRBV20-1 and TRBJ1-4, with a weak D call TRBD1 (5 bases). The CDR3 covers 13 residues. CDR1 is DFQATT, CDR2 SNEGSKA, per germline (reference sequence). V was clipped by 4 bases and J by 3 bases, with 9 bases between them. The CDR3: CSATGPPNEKLFF. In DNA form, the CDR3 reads TGCAGTGCTACGGGGCCCCCTAATGAAAAACTGTTTTTT.

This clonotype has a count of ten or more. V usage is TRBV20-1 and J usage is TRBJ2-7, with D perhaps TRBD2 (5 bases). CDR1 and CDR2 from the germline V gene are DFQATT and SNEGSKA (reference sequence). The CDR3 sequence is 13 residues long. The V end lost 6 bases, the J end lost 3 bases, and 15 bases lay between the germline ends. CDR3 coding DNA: TGCAGTGCCCCTGTAGCGAGTCGCTACGAGCAGTACTTC. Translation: CSAPVASRYEQYF.

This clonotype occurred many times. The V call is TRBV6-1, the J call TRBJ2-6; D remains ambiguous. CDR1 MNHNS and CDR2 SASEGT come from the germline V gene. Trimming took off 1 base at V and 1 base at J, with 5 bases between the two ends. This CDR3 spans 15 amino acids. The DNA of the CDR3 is TGTGCCAGCAGTGAAGGGCCATCTGGGGCCAACGTCCTGACTTTC. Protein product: CASSEGPSGANVLTF.

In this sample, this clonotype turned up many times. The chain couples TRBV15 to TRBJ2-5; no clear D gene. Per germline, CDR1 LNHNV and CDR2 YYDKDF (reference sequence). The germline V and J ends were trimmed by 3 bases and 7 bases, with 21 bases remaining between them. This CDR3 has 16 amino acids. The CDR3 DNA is TGTGCCACCAGCAGGGAATACCAGGAAACCGTCGGGACCCAGTACTTC. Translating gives CATSREYQETVGTQYF.

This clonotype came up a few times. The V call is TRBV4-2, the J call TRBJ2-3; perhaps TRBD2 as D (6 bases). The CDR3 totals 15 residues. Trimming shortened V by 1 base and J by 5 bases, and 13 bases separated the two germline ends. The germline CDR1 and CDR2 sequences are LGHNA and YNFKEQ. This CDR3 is CASSQGGTGGDTQYF. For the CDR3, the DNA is TGTGCCAGCAGCCAAGGCGGGACTGGGGGAGATACGCAGTATTTT.

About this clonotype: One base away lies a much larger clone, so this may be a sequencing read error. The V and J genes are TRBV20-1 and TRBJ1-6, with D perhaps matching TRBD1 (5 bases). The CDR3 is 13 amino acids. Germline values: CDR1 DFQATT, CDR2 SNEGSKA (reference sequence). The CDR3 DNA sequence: TGCAGTGCTAGGGACACCCCGAATTCATCCCTCCACTTT. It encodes CSARDTPNSSLHF.

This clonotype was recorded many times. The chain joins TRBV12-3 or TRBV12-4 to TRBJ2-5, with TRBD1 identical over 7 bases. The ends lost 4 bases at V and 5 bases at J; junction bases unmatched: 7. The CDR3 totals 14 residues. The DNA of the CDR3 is TGTGCCAGCAGTTCTCGACAGGGTGTGGAGACCCAGTACTTC. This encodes CASSSRQGVETQYF.

CDR3 sequence (DNA): TGTGCCAGCAGATCCTGGACTAGCGTCGCGGGTGGTATGCAGTATTTT. Translating gives CASRSWTSVAGGMQYF. The genes are TRBV28 and TRBJ2-3; 9 nucleotides match TRBD2. The germline gives CDR1 MDHEN, CDR2 SYDVKM. V lost 6 bases and J lost 11; bases outside the gene matches: 18. The CDR3 is made up of 16 amino acids.

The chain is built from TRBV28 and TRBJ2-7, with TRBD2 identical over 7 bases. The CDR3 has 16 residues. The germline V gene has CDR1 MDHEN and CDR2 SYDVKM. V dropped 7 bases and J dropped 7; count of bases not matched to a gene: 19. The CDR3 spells CASTLASGLSTGEQYF. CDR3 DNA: TGTGCCAGCACCTTAGCTAGCGGACTCAGTACGGGAGAGCAGTACTTC. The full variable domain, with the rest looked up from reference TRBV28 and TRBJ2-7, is DVKVTQSSRYLVKRTGEKVFLECVQDMDHENMFWYRQDPGLGLRLIYFSYDVKMKEKGDIPEGYSVSREKKERFSLILESASTNQTSMYLCASTLASGLSTGEQYFGPGTRLTVT.

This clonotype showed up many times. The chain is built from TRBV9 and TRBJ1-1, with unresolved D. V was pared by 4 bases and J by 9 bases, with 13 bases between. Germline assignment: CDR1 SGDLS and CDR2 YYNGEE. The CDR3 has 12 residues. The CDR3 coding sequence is TGTGCCAGCAGCCCCGATTTAATGAAAGCTTTCTTT. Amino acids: CASSPDLMKAFF.